This T cell receptor (beta chain) was recorded in a study of STAT5B mutations in CD4+ large granular lymphocyte leukemia (dated by TCRdb to between 2021 and 2024). Background for the entire study: Among the healthy controls, the CDR3 'QG' motif was associated with a particular HLA allele. The TCRbeta repertoires of CD4+ T-cell large granular lymphocyte leukemia patients were compared with the TCRbeta repertoires of healthy blood donors. Flow cytometry on FACSCanto II or FACSVerse showed that the purified fractions were more than 95% pure among lymphocytes. General study outcomes and caveats: The data were not HLA-matched, and the relatively small sample size could explain the higher clonality seen in CD4+ compared with CD8+ T-LGLL. Enrichment of TRBV06-family usage was observed among the top patient clones (8/27) relative to healthy controls (2/35). CD4-sorted patient repertoires appeared more clonal than healthy CD4+ repertoires, and this difference persisted after removing the putative leukemic clones. The main leukemic clonotypes were found to be private to each patient, although approximately 26% of the main leukemic clonotypes were detected at low frequency in the non-leukemic repertoires of other patients.

Details on this clone: Its cognate antigen has yet to be identified. No much larger clone is present one base from it, and per-base qualities are unavailable.

Healthy controls were roughly 40 blood donors whose buffy coats came from the Finnish Red Cross blood service. All TCR-sequenced material derived from peripheral blood: patient blood samples and healthy donor buffy coats. Peripheral blood mononuclear cells were isolated by Ficoll-Hypaque gradient centrifugation. For the healthy controls, CD4+ cells were obtained from buffy coats by magnetic purification. The Gentra Puregene Cell and Tissue kit was used to extract genomic DNA, and a Qubit 2.0 fluorometer was used to measure the amount of genomic DNA. TCRbeta rearrangements were sequenced from genomic DNA using the immunoSEQ assay at survey resolution. The original pipeline was this. In the TCR sequencing data, the lowest productive clonotype frequency that could be detected was 2.59 x 10-5. Only productive TCRbeta rearrangements, meaning sequences that were complete and in-frame, were kept for the analyses. Simpson clonality, calculated in the immunoSEQ Analyzer version 3.0, was used as the measure of sample clonality. Clones were binned by frequency as very rare, small, medium, large (1-20%) or hyperexpanded (>20%). OLGA 1.2.3 estimated generation probabilities, VDJtools produced V-gene circos plots, VDJdb was queried for specificities, and GLIPH identified CDR3 motifs. TCRdb holds this immuneACCESS table with in-frame rearrangements only. Some clones are missing; in checked studies, unresolved V genes explain under half, and the rest has no known cause. The DNA gave D and trimming, while V, J and clone size come from that table. A total of 40,000 to 45,000 clones appear in this sample, roughly 84% of them only once. In total, the top ten clones hold 0.35% of the sample.

The CDR3, from cysteine to phenylalanine, totals 11 residues. Solely the CDR3 DNA is kept, with 33 bases framed from the first base. Via the germline V gene, CDR1 is ENHRY and CDR2 SYGVKD. Deletion took 4 bases off V and 5 bases off J, with a span of 6 bases between the germline ends. The sequencing sample was made of CD4+ T cells from blood buffy coats. The source is a human donor in good health. The chain is encoded by TRBV10-3 joined to TRBJ2-7; TRBD1 could be the D gene, as 5 bases match. The CDR3 sequence is CAISARDEQYF. The DNA sequence is TGTGCCATCAGTGCCAGGGACGAGCAGTACTTC.